A selection of T cell receptor beta chains follows, all from one sample in a study of shared T cell receptors in the human thymus. Measured with immunoSEQ multiplex PCR; TCRdb has only the in-frame clones, and not every one. This sample has about 710,000 clones, with around 87% found just once. This same sample was also part of a study on human thymus T cells.

What was sequenced was thymocytes. These TCRs come from a boy under three years old with a congenital heart defect. The CDR3 runs from the conserved cysteine through the conserved F or W. A D gene is named only where the DNA matches it firmly. Clone size is given for some rows only: seen once, a few or many times, or a class if the clone is expanded.

DNA: TGTGCCAGCTCACCCGAGGACAGGGGACCTGGAAACACCATATATTTT
CDR3: CASSPEDRGPGNTIYF
J: TRBJ1-3
size: -
D: TRBD1
V: TRBV18

DNA: TGTGCCAGCAGTTCTCTCGGAGAGCGTGAAGCTTTCTTT
CDR3: CASSSLGEREAFF
J: TRBJ1-1
size: -
D: -
V: TRBV27

DNA: TGTGCCAGCAGTGATATACAGGGTTTGGACAATGAGCAGTTCTTC
CDR3: CASSDIQGLDNEQFF
J: TRBJ2-1
size: -
D: -
V: TRBV25-1

DNA: TGTGCCAGTAGAGACTCTCGCTCTGGAAACACCATATATTTT
CDR3: CASRDSRSGNTIYF
J: TRBJ1-3
size: few
D: -
V: TRBV19

DNA: TGTGCCATCAGTAAGGAGGGAATGAGGATGAACACTGAAGCTTTCTTT
CDR3: CAISKEGMRMNTEAFF
J: TRBJ1-1
size: -
D: -
V: TRBV10-3

DNA: TGTGCCAGCCGAGGTTGTAATGAAAAACTGTTTTTT
CDR3: CASRGCNEKLFF
J: TRBJ1-4
size: few
D: -
V: TRBV5-8

DNA: TGTGCCAGCATCCGGACAGGGAACTATGGCTACACCTTC
CDR3: CASIRTGNYGYTF
J: TRBJ1-2
size: once
D: TRBD1
V: TRBV2

DNA: TGTGCCAGCAGTTCGCAGGGGAGTAACCGAGAGACCCAGTACTTC
CDR3: CASSSQGSNRETQYF
J: TRBJ2-5
size: few
D: -
V: TRBV28

DNA: TGTGCCACCAGCAGAGAGGGACTAGCGGGGGCCACAGATACGCAGTATTTT
CDR3: CATSREGLAGATDTQYF
J: TRBJ2-3
size: -
D: TRBD2
V: TRBV15

DNA: TGTGCCAGCAGCTTTGCCGGGATGAACATTCAGTACTTC
CDR3: CASSFAGMNIQYF
J: TRBJ2-4
size: -
D: -
V: TRBV7-2

DNA: TGTGCCAGCAGGTCAAACACCGGGGAGCTGTTTTTT
CDR3: CASRSNTGELFF
J: TRBJ2-2
size: -
D: -
V: TRBV25-1